One and the same sample provided the 27 T cell receptor beta chains below, sequenced in a study of T-cell reconstitution after alpha-beta-depleted transplantation in children. Preparation of the TCRbeta library used unique molecular identifiers. MiXCR, applied by TCRdb to the PCR reads, yields one record per CDR3 protein. The data contain 350,000 to 400,000 distinct CDR3 sequences, about 20% of them seen just once; the ten biggest clones take up less than 4.5%. The starting material was PBMCs from the stem cell graft donor, obtained from the stem cell graft. Source of these receptors: a human donor who donated a stem cell graft to a child with acute myeloid leukemia.

This clonotype showed up many times. The chain carries TRBV7-8 and TRBJ2-3; D not resolved. The V gene lost 2 bases and the J gene lost 4 bases, with 10 bases spanning the gap. Germline V lookup: CDR1 SGHVS, CDR2 FQNEAQ. The CDR3 is 14 amino acids. CDR3 amino acids: CASSLKAHPDTQYF. The CDR3 coding sequence is TGTGCCAGCAGCTTAAAAGCGCACCCAGATACGCAGTATTTT.

The chain joins TRBV20-1 to TRBJ2-1, with D hard to call. Germline V gene sequence: CDR1 DFQATT, CDR2 SNEGSKA (reference sequence). This CDR3 has 13 amino acids. The V end was cut by 7 bases, the J end by 6 bases, with 16 bases between. CDR3 protein: CSGKFGHSNEQFF. The CDR3 DNA is TGCAGTGGAAAATTCGGCCATAGCAATGAGCAGTTCTTC.

V gene TRBV5-1 combines with J gene TRBJ1-4; 7 bases line up with TRBD1. There are 14 residues in the CDR3. Trimming at V came to 7 bases and at J to 14 bases, leaving 17 bases not matched to a gene. Germline CDR1 reads SGHRS; CDR2 reads YFSETQ. The CDR3 protein is CASRTGTAKDMLFF. CDR3 DNA sequence: TGCGCCAGCCGTACCGGGACAGCGAAGGATATGCTGTTTTTT.

This rearrangement joins TRBV5-6 to TRBJ2-2; 13 bases fit TRBD2. The length of the CDR3 is 17 residues. J lost 0 bases, V lost 3 bases, and 2 bases had no gene match. Looked up from germline, CDR1 is SGHDT and CDR2 is YYEEEE. Here the CDR3 reads CASSSGLAGPNTGELFF. The CDR3 DNA reads as TGTGCCAGCAGCTCGGGACTAGCGGGACCGAACACCGGGGAGCTGTTTTTT.

Ten or more counts support this clonotype. The chain uses TRBV20-1 and TRBJ2-6; possibly TRBD1 for D (5 bases). Germline-derived CDR1 and CDR2 are DFQATT and SNEGSKA (reference sequence). Trimming took off 5 bases at V and 0 bases at J, with 14 bases between the two ends. The CDR3 totals 16 residues. The CDR3 DNA reads TGCAGTGCTTCTCGCCCAGGGTACTCTGGGGCCAACGTCCTGACTTTC. Translation gives CSASRPGYSGANVLTF.

This sequence joins TRBV7-6 and TRBJ2-2; 7 bases map to TRBD2. V lost 5 bases and J lost 5; bases outside the gene matches: 11. The CDR3 is 16 amino acids. CDR1 and CDR2 from the germline V gene are SGHVS and FNYEAQ. The CDR3 loop is CASSPRLAALTGELFF. DNA of the CDR3: TGTGCCAGCAGCCCCCGGCTAGCGGCCTTAACCGGGGAGCTGTTTTTT.

The rearrangement links TRBV29-1 to TRBJ1-2; 8 bases are a match to TRBD1. CDR3 length equals 14 residues. Per the germline V gene, CDR1 is SQVTM and CDR2 is ANQGSEA. Unmatched junction bases numbered 10, after V lost 4 bases and J lost 6 bases. The CDR3 region is CSVVSFMTGDGYTF. In DNA form, the CDR3 reads TGCAGCGTTGTCTCTTTTATGACAGGGGATGGCTACACCTTC.

The chain couples TRBV7-3 to TRBJ2-5, with D possibly being TRBD1 or TRBD2 (6 bases each). The germline gives CDR1 SGHTA, CDR2 FQGTGA. There are 16 residues in the CDR3. V was shortened by 2 bases and J by 2 bases, with 15 bases between the two germline ends. CDR3 protein: CASSLLGGPPQETQYF. Written as DNA, the CDR3 is TGTGCCAGCAGCTTATTGGGGGGCCCCCCTCAAGAGACCCAGTACTTC.

Only a few counts were recorded for this clonotype. The chain employs TRBV4-3 and TRBJ2-7; 12 positions match TRBD2. CDR3 size: 20 residues. V dropped 0 bases and J dropped 4; count of bases not matched to a gene: 16. Germline V gene sequence: CDR1 LGHNA, CDR2 YSLEER. Written as DNA, the CDR3 is TGCGCCAGCAGCCAAGACGGACTAGCGGGACCCCACCGTCGGGGTTACGAGCAGTACTTC. Its translation: CASSQDGLAGPHRRGYEQYF.

This clonotype was observed a handful of times. The CDR3: CASSSAPGRAYQETQYF. The CDR3 coding sequence is TGTGCCAGCAGTTCCGCCCCGGGGCGGGCGTACCAAGAGACCCAGTACTTC. The chain uses TRBV12-3 or TRBV12-4 and TRBJ2-5; D possibly uses TRBD1 or TRBD2 (5 bases each). There are 17 residues in the CDR3. The V end lost 4 bases, the J end lost 0 bases, and 18 bases lay between the germline ends.

The chain is built from TRBV4-3 and TRBJ2-7, with a tentative D call TRBD2 (6 bases). The germline V gene has CDR1 LGHNA and CDR2 YSLEER. Trimming shortened V by 3 bases and J by 5 bases, and 11 bases separated the two germline ends. The CDR3 is made up of 13 amino acids. CDR3 protein: CASSHRTGDEQYF. The CDR3 region has the DNA TGCGCCAGCAGCCACCGCACGGGGGACGAGCAGTACTTC.

The V call is TRBV18, the J call TRBJ1-5; D gene unclear. Trimming removed 3 bases from V and 1 base from J, with 4 bases in between. Germline CDR1 is KGHSH and CDR2 is LQKENI. CDR3 size: 13 residues. The DNA for the CDR3 is TGTGCCAGCTCACCCCGAAGCAATCAGCCCCAGCATTTT. Amino acids: CASSPRSNQPQHF.

This chain uses TRBV12-3 or TRBV12-4 with TRBJ2-1, with D possibly being TRBD2 (6 bases). V gave up 7 bases and J gave up 0 bases, with 19 bases separating them. The CDR3 runs to 17 residues. CDR3 protein: CASNPGLRRSSYNEQFF. CDR3 DNA sequence: TGTGCCAGCAATCCGGGACTCCGACGTAGCTCCTACAATGAGCAGTTCTTC.

The sample holds many counts of this clonotype. The V and J genes are TRBV24-1 and TRBJ2-3; unclear D gene. The CDR3 is 14 amino acids. Germline V lookup: CDR1 KGHDR, CDR2 SFDVKD. V dropped 7 bases and J dropped 2 bases, with 12 bases sitting between them. CDR3 DNA: TGTGCCACCAGAGGTAGCCTATACACAGATACGCAGTATTTT. Encoded protein: CATRGSLYTDTQYF.

This clonotype has just a few counts. The chain has TRBV28 and TRBJ1-5; tentative D call: TRBD1 (6 bases). Trimming took off 3 bases at V and 4 bases at J, with 10 bases between the two ends. Germline assignment: CDR1 MDHEN and CDR2 SYDVKM. This CDR3 contains 14 residues. DNA for the CDR3: TGTGCCAGCAGTTTTAACCAGGGGAATCAGCCCCAGCATTTT. It encodes CASSFNQGNQPQHF.

V and J are TRBV12-3 or TRBV12-4 and TRBJ1-5; 10 bases map to TRBD1. Germline trimming cut 3 bases from V and 5 bases from J; bases unmatched to any gene: 4. This CDR3 is 15 amino acids long. CDR3 in amino acids: CASSLAGTGDQPQHF. CDR3 coding DNA: TGTGCCAGCAGTTTGGCCGGGACAGGGGATCAGCCCCAGCATTTT.

This clonotype was counted only a few times. This sequence joins TRBV28 and TRBJ2-7; D could derive from TRBD1 or TRBD2 (5 bases each). CDR3 length: 13 amino acids. V lost 8 bases, J lost 2 bases, and 13 bases lay in between. Germline V gene sequence: CDR1 MDHEN, CDR2 SYDVKM. The CDR3 here is CASQSGTPYEQYF. In DNA form, the CDR3 reads TGTGCCAGCCAATCAGGGACCCCCTACGAGCAGTACTTC. The whole variable domain, filled in from reference TRBV28 and TRBJ2-7, reads DVKVTQSSRYLVKRTGEKVFLECVQDMDHENMFWYRQDPGLGLRLIYFSYDVKMKEKGDIPEGYSVSREKKERFSLILESASTNQTSMYLCASQSGTPYEQYFGPGTRLTVT.

The V and J genes are TRBV5-1 and TRBJ2-1; 11 bases are shared with TRBD2. This CDR3 has 18 amino acids. J lost 7 bases, V lost 1 base, and 13 bases had no gene match. The germline V gene has CDR1 SGHRS and CDR2 YFSETQ. DNA for the CDR3: TGCGCCAGCAGCTTGAGGCTAGCGGGAGGTGTTTCGGCTAATGAGCAGTTCTTC. Translating gives CASSLRLAGGVSANEQFF.

J is TRBJ1-1 and V is TRBV18; D is unresolved. This CDR3 has 14 residues. The V end was cut by 3 bases, the J end by 0 bases, with 8 bases between. Germline V gene data show CDR1 as KGHSH and CDR2 as LQKENI. CDR3 bases: TGTGCCAGCTCACCCCTCGGAATGAACACTGAAGCTTTCTTT. It yields the protein CASSPLGMNTEAFF.

This clonotype was picked up many times. The chain carries TRBV6-5 and TRBJ2-7, with 9 bases aligning to TRBD1. This CDR3 spans 14 amino acids. The V segment lost 1 base and the J segment 4 bases; nucleotides outside the gene matches: 2. CDR1 is MNHEY, CDR2 SVGAGI, per germline. The CDR3 nucleotides are TGTGCCAGCAGTTACTGGGACAGGGAATACGAGCAGTACTTC. Protein product: CASSYWDREYEQYF.

The table lists this clonotype with many counts. The genes are TRBV20-1 and TRBJ2-7; D gene unclear. Germline assignment: CDR1 DFQATT and CDR2 SNEGSKA (reference sequence). Trimming took off 1 base at V and 5 bases at J, with 9 bases between the two ends. This CDR3 comprises 12 residues. CDR3 DNA sequence: TGCAGTGCTAGAGCGCCTATCGACGAGCAGTACTTC. It yields the protein CSARAPIDEQYF.

The V gene is TRBV2, the J gene TRBJ2-1; no definite D call. V lost 6 bases and J lost 7, with 7 bases in between. CDR3 length: 11 residues. Germline-derived CDR1 and CDR2 are SNHLY and FYNNEI. As DNA, the CDR3 is TGTGCCAGCAGAGGGTCAAATGAGCAGTTCTTC. This translates into CASRGSNEQFF.

This chain links TRBV12-3 or TRBV12-4 with TRBJ2-3; no reliable D call. V was cut by 2 bases and J by 2 bases, with 8 bases left in between. This CDR3 region has 14 residues. CDR3 protein: CASSLRLNTDTQYF. CDR3 DNA: TGTGCCAGCAGTTTAAGGCTGAACACAGATACGCAGTATTTT.

V and J are TRBV20-1 and TRBJ2-4; 8 positions agree with TRBD2. The CDR3 extends over 13 amino acids. V dropped 3 bases and J dropped 5; count of bases not matched to a gene: 3. The germline V gene has CDR1 DFQATT and CDR2 SNEGSKA (reference sequence). CDR3 nucleotides: TGCAGTGCTAGGGCTAGCGGGCAAAACATTCAGTACTTC. Residues: CSARASGQNIQYF.

J is TRBJ1-2 and V is TRBV7-2, with a tentative D call TRBD1 (5 bases). This CDR3 has 13 amino acids. The germline V gene has CDR1 SGHTA and CDR2 FQGNSA. V gave up 4 bases and J gave up 8 bases, with 14 bases separating them. The CDR3 reads CASSSPQVKGYTF. The CDR3 DNA sequence: TGTGCCAGCAGCTCACCACAGGTCAAAGGCTACACCTTC.

This clonotype came up a few times. The chain recombines TRBV20-1 with TRBJ2-3; the match to TRBD2 covers 14 bases. CDR1 and CDR2 from the germline V gene are DFQATT and SNEGSKA (reference sequence). The CDR3 contains 17 residues. V was pared by 1 base and J by 0 bases, with 3 bases of the junction left unmatched. The CDR3 DNA is TGCAGTGCTAGAGCGACTAGCGGGAGGGCTAGCACAGATACGCAGTATTTT. Encoded protein: CSARATSGRASTDTQYF.

The rearrangement links TRBV12-3 or TRBV12-4 to TRBJ2-7; 11 nucleotides align to TRBD1. Unmatched junction bases numbered 7, after V lost 7 bases and J lost 11 bases. The CDR3 covers 12 residues. CDR3 sequence: CASTLGQGAKYF. The CDR3 coding sequence is TGTGCCAGCACCCTAGGACAGGGGGCTAAGTACTTC.